This record covers a single TCR beta chain. Antigen: not known. Genomic DNA from each subset was divided evenly over several immunoSEQ plates. The data were produced by immunoSEQ multiplex PCR, yet TCRdb's version contains in-frame clones alone and is incomplete. Of about 1 million clones in the sample, about four fifths were seen once. These data originate in a study of shared clonotypes between healthy human individuals. Study-level results: In a few donors, approximately 5% of naive CD4 clonotypes appeared in common. Naive subsets typically showed greater estimated richness than memory subsets.

Partitioning of CD4+ cells yielded a CD45RA+ naive subset and a CD45RA-negative memory subset. The CDR3 has 14 residues. With 2 bases clipped from V and 8 bases from J, the junction kept 6 bases outside the gene matches. Germline CDR1 and CDR2: SGHTA and FQGNSA. The sequenced sample was memory CD4+ T cells from PBMCs. Subset specified: CD45RA-negative fraction. This receptor was taken from a man between 18 and 29 years old in good health. Some clones in this sample may be carry-over from other donors' samples. The chain couples TRBV7-2 to TRBJ2-4, with 7 bases matching TRBD2. CDR3 loop: CASSLSAGRDIQYF. The CDR3 bases are TGTGCCAGCAGCTTATCGGCAGGGAGGGACATTCAGTACTTC. The whole variable domain, filled in from reference TRBV7-2 and TRBJ2-4, reads GAGVSQSPSNKVTEKGKDVELRCDPISGHTALYWYRQSLGQGLEFLIYFQGNSAPDKSGLPSDRFSAERTGGSVSTLTIQRTQQEDSAVYLCASSLSAGRDIQYFGAGTRLSVL.